This T cell receptor (beta chain) was sequenced during a study of blood T cell repertoires in COVID-19. Study background: Sources were T cells, B-cell-depleted T cells, or PBMCs; the material itself was cDNA or gDNA.

This CDR3 is built from 15 residues. V trimming: 6 bases; J trimming: 0 bases; junction bases outside the gene matches: 8. CDR1 is ENHRY, CDR2 SYGVKD, per germline. The table came from immunoSEQ multiplex PCR; TCRdb's copy has only in-frame clones and leaves some out. The sample has about 100,000 clones, almost 80% seen once; the top ten hold 9% to 13%. This chain connects TRBV10-3 to TRBJ2-7; 7 bases agree with TRBD2. This clonotype originated in a woman in her sixties or seventies with acute or convalescent COVID-19. Source material: peripheral blood. For the CDR3, the DNA is TGTGCCATCAGCCCCAGCGGGGAGTTCTCCTACGAGCAGTACTTC. Its protein is CAISPSGEFSYEQYF.